Following are 23 T cell receptor beta chains from one sample sequenced in a study of blood T cell repertoires in COVID-19. TCRdb keeps only in-frame clones here, not all; method: immunoSEQ multiplex PCR. The sample has 280,000 or so clones, approximately 81% seen once. Source material: PBMCs or T cells enriched from blood (not recorded which). The source of these receptors is a woman aged 45-60 years who had recovered from COVID-19.

The chain is built from TRBV6-6 and TRBJ1-1; no firm D call. V lost 1 base and J 3 bases, leaving 9 bases between the germline ends. Germline loops: CDR1 MNHNY, CDR2 SVGAGI (reference sequence). The CDR3 is made up of 14 amino acids. CDR3: CASSYYGRYTEAFF. The CDR3 nucleotides read TGTGCCAGCAGTTACTATGGCAGATACACTGAAGCTTTCTTT.

The chain carries TRBV3-1 (or the pseudogene TRBV3-2) and TRBJ2-3; D is unresolved. The CDR3 runs to 15 residues. V lost 0 bases to trimming and J lost 5 bases, with 12 bases between them. In germline, CDR1 is LGHDT, CDR2 YNNKEL (reference sequence). The CDR3 region has the DNA TGTGCCAGCAGCCAAGATCGCCAGATTCTAGATACGCAGTATTTT. Translating it yields CASSQDRQILDTQYF.

This chain joins TRBV28 and TRBJ1-2; 7 bases fit TRBD1. The CDR3 spans 18 residues. V gave up 6 bases and J gave up 4 bases; unmatched junction bases: 20. Germline-derived CDR1 and CDR2 are MDHEN and SYDVKM. CDR3 region: CASSPGGHQGGAGYGYTF. In nucleotides, the CDR3 is TGTGCCAGCAGCCCCGGCGGCCATCAAGGGGGCGCAGGCTATGGCTACACCTTC.

The CDR3 DNA reads TGCAGCGTTGTCGAGCGCTTCACAGATACGCAGTATTTT. Amino acid sequence: CSVVERFTDTQYF. This rearrangement joins TRBV29-1 to TRBJ2-3; the D is unclear. Germline V gives CDR1 SQVTM, CDR2 ANQGSEA. V was trimmed by 4 bases and J by 2 bases, leaving 10 bases between them. The CDR3 length is 13 residues.

This rearrangement joins TRBV28 to TRBJ2-4, with a tentative D call TRBD1 (6 bases). In germline, CDR1 is MDHEN, CDR2 SYDVKM. V was shortened by 4 bases and J by 9 bases, with 7 bases between the two germline ends. The CDR3 extends over 11 amino acids. CDR3 nucleotides: TGTGCCAGCAGTTACAGGGCCATTCAGTACTTC. Translation: CASSYRAIQYF.

This clone was detected only a few times. The chain couples TRBV2 to TRBJ2-7; 10 bases are shared with TRBD1. Germline CDR1 reads SNHLY; CDR2 reads FYNNEI. This CDR3 spans 14 amino acids. V trimming: 7 bases; J trimming: 4 bases; junction bases outside the gene matches: 7. CDR3 nucleotide sequence: TGTGCCAGCAAAGGACAGGGGGGGATATACGAGCAGTACTTC. Protein product: CASKGQGGIYEQYF.

This rearrangement joins TRBV5-1 to TRBJ2-1, with TRBD2 matching over 15 bases. Germline V gene lookup returns CDR1 SGHRS and CDR2 YFSETQ. CDR3 length: 16 residues. Trimming took 4 bases from V and 4 from J; bases not matched to a gene: 3. In DNA form, the CDR3 reads TGCGCCAGCAGCACCGGACTAGCGGGAGGGTACAATGAGCAGTTCTTC. This encodes CASSTGLAGGYNEQFF.

This chain links TRBV9 with TRBJ2-1; D might be TRBD2 (5 bases). The V gene's germline CDR1 is SGDLS and CDR2 YYNGEE. Trimming cost V 0 bases and J 0 bases, with 10 bases left between them. The CDR3 runs to 16 residues. CDR3 in amino acids: CASSVGSGISYNEQFF. Written as DNA, the CDR3 is TGTGCCAGCAGCGTAGGTTCGGGGATCTCCTACAATGAGCAGTTCTTC.

V gene TRBV4-3 combines with J gene TRBJ2-7, with TRBD2 matching 10 bases. CDR3 length: 15 residues. V lost 5 bases and J lost 4; bases outside the gene matches: 8. Germline V CDR1 and CDR2: LGHNA, YSLEER. CDR3 sequence reads: CASSALAGDWYEQYF. DNA of the CDR3: TGCGCCAGCAGCGCCCTAGCGGGAGACTGGTACGAGCAGTACTTC.

V gene TRBV5-1 combines with J gene TRBJ2-1; a weak D match, TRBD1 (5 bases). The germline V gene encodes CDR1 SGHRS and CDR2 YFSETQ. V lost 0 bases and J lost 4, with 14 bases in between. The CDR3 length is 16 residues. In DNA form, the CDR3 reads TGCGCCAGCAGCTTGGAAAAGCTCAGGGTGTACAATGAGCAGTTCTTC. Protein: CASSLEKLRVYNEQFF.

J is TRBJ2-5 and V is TRBV2, with 8 nucleotides matching TRBD1. Germline CDR1 and CDR2: SNHLY and FYNNEI. The CDR3 loop spans 14 amino acids. Trimming removed 6 bases from V and 5 bases from J; junction bases left unmatched: 8. In nucleotides, the CDR3 is TGTGCCAGCAGGGCGGACAGGGTGGGTGAGACCCAGTACTTC. Translating gives CASRADRVGETQYF.

The chain has TRBV5-4 and TRBJ2-7; D is perhaps TRBD1 (5 bases). This CDR3 has 13 residues. Trimming took 4 bases from V and 4 from J, leaving 12 bases between them. The germline gives CDR1 SGHNT, CDR2 YYREEE (reference sequence). The CDR3 sequence is CASSKDTGYEQYF. The CDR3 DNA follows: TGTGCCAGCAGCAAGGACACCGGATACGAGCAGTACTTC. The variable domain in full, completed from reference TRBV5-4 and TRBJ2-7, reads ETGVTQSPTHLIKTRGQQVTLRCSSQSGHNTVSWYQQALGQGPQFIFQYYREEENGRGNFPPRFSGLQFPNYSSELNVNALELDDSALYLCASSKDTGYEQYFGPGTRLTVT.

This chain links TRBV11-2 with TRBJ1-1; 9 bases match TRBD1. The V and J ends lost 1 base and 3 bases, in that order; junction bases with no gene match: 6. The CDR3 is made up of 16 amino acids. Germline lookup yields CDR1 SGHAT and CDR2 FQNNGV. The CDR3, as DNA: TGTGCCAGCAGCTTAGTTGGGACAGGGTTGTACACTGAAGCTTTCTTT. Its protein product is CASSLVGTGLYTEAFF. The full variable domain, with the rest looked up from reference TRBV11-2 and TRBJ1-1, is EAGVAQSPRYKIIEKRQSVAFWCNPISGHATLYWYQQILGQGPKLLIQFQNNGVVDDSQLPKDRFSAERLKGVDSTLKIQPAKLEDSAVYLCASSLVGTGLYTEAFFGQGTRLTVV.

V and J are TRBV18 and TRBJ2-7, with 14 positions matching TRBD2. Trimming at V came to 6 bases and at J to 5 bases, leaving 12 bases not matched to a gene. CDR1 is KGHSH, CDR2 LQKENI, per germline. This CDR3 has 17 amino acids. CDR3 sequence (DNA): TGTGCCAGCTCTCGGGGACTAGCGGGGGATGGGATCCACGAGCAGTACTTC. This sequence encodes CASSRGLAGDGIHEQYF. Based on the CDR3 plus reference TRBV18 and TRBJ2-7, the full variable domain is NAGVMQNPRHLVRRRGQEARLRCSPMKGHSHVYWYRQLPEEGLKFMVYLQKENIIDESGMPKERFSAEFPKEGPSILRIQQVVRGDSAAYFCASSRGLAGDGIHEQYFGPGTRLTVT.

This chain links TRBV19 with TRBJ1-6; D perhaps matches TRBD1 (6 bases). CDR3 length: 13 residues. Trimming stripped 4 bases from V and 9 bases from J, with 10 bases between. The V gene's germline CDR1 is LNHDA and CDR2 SQIVND (reference sequence). The CDR3 loop reads CASSKGDRSPLHF. CDR3 DNA sequence: TGTGCCAGTAGTAAGGGGGATCGTTCACCCCTCCACTTT.

V and J are TRBV5-8 and TRBJ2-3, with TRBD1 identical over 7 bases. This CDR3 has 15 residues. Trimming cost V 6 bases and J 6 bases; bases outside gene matches: 13. Germline lookup yields CDR1 SGHTS and CDR2 YDEGEE. CDR3 residues: CASIPGDSSWDTQYF. In nucleotides, the CDR3 is TGTGCCAGCATCCCAGGGGACAGTTCCTGGGATACGCAGTATTTT.

The chain has TRBV19 and TRBJ1-1; D unclear. The germline gives CDR1 LNHDA, CDR2 SQIVND (reference sequence). V gave up 7 bases and J gave up 1 base, with 7 bases separating them. The CDR3 is made up of 12 amino acids. CDR3 region: CASKFRNTEAFF. The CDR3 DNA reads TGTGCCAGTAAGTTTAGGAACACTGAAGCTTTCTTT.

The V gene is TRBV7-2, the J gene TRBJ2-1; a possible D gene is TRBD2 (5 bases). The CDR3 is 14 residues long. Trimming removed 1 base at V and 9 bases at J, with 13 bases between. Germline V lookup: CDR1 SGHTA, CDR2 FQGNSA. This CDR3 is CASSLGELVGEQFF. The CDR3 DNA reads as TGTGCCAGCAGCTTAGGAGAACTAGTGGGTGAGCAGTTCTTC.

The V and J genes are TRBV7-2 and TRBJ2-7, with 8 positions matching TRBD2. J was trimmed by 5 bases and V by 5 bases; bases with no gene match: 11. In germline, CDR1 is SGHTA, CDR2 FQGNSA. The CDR3 contains 15 residues. The CDR3 DNA reads as TGTGCCAGCAGCACCAGACCTACTAGCGGCCACGAGCAGTACTTC. The encoded protein is CASSTRPTSGHEQYF.

This chain joins TRBV27 and TRBJ2-6; the match to TRBD1 covers 10 bases. The CDR3 spans 18 residues. Unmatched junction bases numbered 7, after V lost 5 bases and J lost 0 bases. The V gene's germline CDR1 is MNHEY and CDR2 SMNVEV (reference sequence). The CDR3 DNA follows: TGTGCCAGCAGTCGATGGGACAGGGGCCTCTCTGGGGCCAACGTCCTGACTTTC. This translates into CASSRWDRGLSGANVLTF.

The chain combines TRBV5-1 with TRBJ2-3; 8 bases match TRBD1. The CDR3 has 13 residues. CDR1 and CDR2 (germline): SGHRS, YFSETQ. V was clipped by 7 bases and J by 1 base; unmatched bases: 2. The CDR3 coding sequence is TGCGCCAGCGGACAGGGTGGCACAGATACGCAGTATTTT. This codes for CASGQGGTDTQYF.

The J gene is TRBJ2-5, the V gene TRBV3-1 (or the pseudogene TRBV3-2), with 14 bases aligning to TRBD2. V shed 1 base and J 5 bases; nucleotides not matched to a gene: 27. The germline V gene has CDR1 LGHDT and CDR2 YNNKEL (reference sequence). The CDR3 spans 24 residues. The CDR3 region is CASSQVHGTSGGYNKYTSRETQYF. CDR3 sequence (DNA): TGTGCCAGCAGCCAAGTACACGGGACTAGCGGGGGATACAACAAATACACGAGCCGGGAGACCCAGTACTTC.

V gene TRBV6-1 combines with J gene TRBJ2-6, with D possibly matching TRBD2 (6 bases). The CDR3 spans 16 residues. Germline CDR1 reads MNHNS; CDR2 reads SASEGT. Trimming cost V 0 bases and J 2 bases, with 8 bases left between them. CDR3 residues: CASSEARGAGANVLTF. The CDR3 nucleotides are TGTGCCAGCAGTGAAGCGCGGGGAGCTGGGGCCAACGTCCTGACTTTC.